Listed here are 13 T cell receptor beta chains from one sample, sequenced in a study of monozygotic twins with inflammatory bowel disease. TCRdb reprocessed the 5' RACE reads and stores each CDR3 protein as one record, lacking DNA. This sample contains about 450,000 distinct CDR3 sequences. Specimen: blood. Source of these receptors: a human donor with ulcerative colitis or Crohn's disease, or a healthy co-twin of an affected twin (not recorded which).

This CDR3 is CATSDGDSPSSYNEQFF. The chain joins TRBV24-1 to TRBJ2-1; TCRdb indicates TRBD1, and absent DNA this call remains unverified. This CDR3 contains 17 residues. CDR1 is KGHDR, CDR2 SFDVKD, per germline.

The chain has TRBV29-1 and TRBJ1-2; TCRdb's D call, TRBD1, is unchecked because there is no DNA. This CDR3 has 14 residues. From germline, CDR1 is SQVTM and CDR2 ANQGSEA. The CDR3 reads CSASEGQTNYGYTF. Supplemented by reference TRBV29-1 and TRBJ1-2, the full variable domain reads SAVISQKPSRDICQRGTSLTIQCQVDSQVTMMFWYRQQPGQSLTLIATANQGSEATYESGFVIDKFPISRPNLTFSTLTVSNMSPEDSSIYLCSASEGQTNYGYTFGSGTRLTVV.

The chain employs TRBV7-2 and TRBJ2-3; the TCRdb D gene call, TRBD2, has no DNA to confirm it. Germline-derived CDR1 and CDR2 are SGHTA and FQGNSA. The CDR3 extends over 16 amino acids. CDR3 sequence: CASSLAPAGLTDTQYF. Variable domain in full (rest from reference TRBV7-2 and TRBJ2-3): GAGVSQSPSNKVTEKGKDVELRCDPISGHTALYWYRQSLGQGLEFLIYFQGNSAPDKSGLPSDRFSAERTGGSVSTLTIQRTQQEDSAVYLCASSLAPAGLTDTQYFGPGTRLTVL.

This chain links TRBV28 with TRBJ2-1; there is no DNA to check the TCRdb D call of TRBD1. Per the germline V gene, CDR1 is MDHEN and CDR2 is SYDVKM. The CDR3 is 15 amino acids. The CDR3 sequence: CASSSDSNRIYEQFF. The full variable domain, its missing parts supplied by reference TRBV28 and TRBJ2-1, is DVKVTQSSRYLVKRTGEKVFLECVQDMDHENMFWYRQDPGLGLRLIYFSYDVKMKEKGDIPEGYSVSREKKERFSLILESASTNQTSMYLCASSSDSNRIYEQFFGPGTRLTVL.

The chain combines TRBV29-1 with TRBJ2-1; TCRdb's assignment of TRBD1 cannot be checked, as there is no DNA. The length of the CDR3 is 15 residues. The germline V gene has CDR1 SQVTM and CDR2 ANQGSEA. This CDR3 reads CSVPRPGQGAELEFF.

The chain employs TRBV19 and TRBJ2-1; the D call from TCRdb, TRBD2, cannot be confirmed without DNA. Germline loops: CDR1 LNHDA, CDR2 SQIVND (reference sequence). This CDR3 has 15 residues. The CDR3 sequence: CASSRASGDYNEQFF.

The chain recombines TRBV6-5 with TRBJ2-7; TCRdb gives TRBD1 as the D gene, but with no DNA this cannot be confirmed. The CDR3 loop spans 12 amino acids. Germline values: CDR1 MNHEY, CDR2 SVGAGI. CDR3 sequence reads: CAAAGPTYEQYF.

Here the CDR3 reads CSASRPGAGANVLTF. This rearrangement joins TRBV20-1 to TRBJ2-6; TCRdb outputs TRBD1, but without DNA this stays unchecked. This CDR3 has 15 residues. From germline, CDR1 is DFQATT and CDR2 SNEGSKA (reference sequence).

This chain links TRBV6-1 with TRBJ2-2; the TRBD2 assignment by TCRdb is unverifiable without DNA. The CDR3 loop spans 14 amino acids. The V gene's germline CDR1 is MNHNS and CDR2 SASEGT. CDR3 amino acids: CASSPSGVAGELFF.

V is TRBV15 and J is TRBJ2-5; TCRdb calls TRBD1, which cannot be checked without DNA. The CDR3 is 15 residues long. Germline V gene sequence: CDR1 LNHNV, CDR2 YYDKDF (reference sequence). Here the CDR3 reads CATSARAGSAETQYF.

V usage is TRBV11-2 and J usage is TRBJ2-5. This CDR3 comprises 13 residues. Germline CDR1 and CDR2: SGHAT and FQNNGV. The CDR3 is CASSPQVQETQYF. The variable domain in full, completed from reference TRBV11-2 and TRBJ2-5, reads EAGVAQSPRYKIIEKRQSVAFWCNPISGHATLYWYQQILGQGPKLLIQFQNNGVVDDSQLPKDRFSAERLKGVDSTLKIQPAKLEDSAVYLCASSPQVQETQYFGPGTRLLVL.

This chain connects TRBV5-1 to TRBJ1-1. CDR1 is SGHRS, CDR2 YFSETQ, per germline. The CDR3 totals 12 residues. CDR3 region: CASSRNEKEAFF.

The chain is built from TRBV6-5 and TRBJ1-4; the TRBD1 assignment by TCRdb is unverifiable without DNA. Germline-derived CDR1 and CDR2 are MNHEY and SVGAGI. The CDR3 totals 14 residues. CDR3 sequence reads: CASSYRSRGEKLFF.